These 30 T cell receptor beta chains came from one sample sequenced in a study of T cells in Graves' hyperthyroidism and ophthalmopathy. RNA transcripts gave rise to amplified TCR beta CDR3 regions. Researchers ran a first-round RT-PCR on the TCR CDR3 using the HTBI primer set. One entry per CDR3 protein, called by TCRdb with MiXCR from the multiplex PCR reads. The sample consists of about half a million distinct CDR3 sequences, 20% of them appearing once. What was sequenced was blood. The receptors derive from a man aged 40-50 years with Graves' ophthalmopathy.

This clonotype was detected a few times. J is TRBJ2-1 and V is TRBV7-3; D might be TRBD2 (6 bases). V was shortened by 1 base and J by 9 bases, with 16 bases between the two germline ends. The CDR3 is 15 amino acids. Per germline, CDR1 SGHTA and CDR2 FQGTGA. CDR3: CASSLISSGKGEQFF. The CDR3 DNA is TGTGCCAGCAGCTTAATAAGTAGCGGTAAAGGTGAGCAGTTCTTC. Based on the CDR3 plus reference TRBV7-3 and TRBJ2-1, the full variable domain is GAGVSQTPSNKVTEKGKYVELRCDPISGHTALYWYRQSLGQGPEFLIYFQGTGAADDSGLPNDRFFAVRPEGSVSTLKIQRTERGDSAVYLCASSLISSGKGEQFFGPGTRLTVL.

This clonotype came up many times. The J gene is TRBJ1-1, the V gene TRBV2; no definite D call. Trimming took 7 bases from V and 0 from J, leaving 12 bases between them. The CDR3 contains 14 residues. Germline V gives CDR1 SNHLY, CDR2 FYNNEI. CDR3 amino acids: CASKRNNMNTEAFF. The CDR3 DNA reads TGTGCCAGCAAGAGGAACAACATGAACACTGAAGCTTTCTTT.

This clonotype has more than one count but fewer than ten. CDR3 sequence: CSAPTRGLYSTDTQYF. Written as DNA, the CDR3 is TGCAGTGCCCCGACGAGGGGGCTCTACAGCACAGATACGCAGTATTTT. The rearrangement links TRBV20-1 to TRBJ2-3; 7 bases agree with TRBD1. This CDR3 region has 16 residues. V was pared by 6 bases and J by 0 bases, with 12 bases of the junction left unmatched. The germline V gene encodes CDR1 DFQATT and CDR2 SNEGSKA (reference sequence).

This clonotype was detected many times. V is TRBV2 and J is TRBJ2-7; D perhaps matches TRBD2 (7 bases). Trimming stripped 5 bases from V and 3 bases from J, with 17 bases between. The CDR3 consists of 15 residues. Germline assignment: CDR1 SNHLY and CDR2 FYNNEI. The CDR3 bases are TGTGCCAGCAGTACAGGGAGAGGGACTAACTACGAGCAGTACTTC. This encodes CASSTGRGTNYEQYF.

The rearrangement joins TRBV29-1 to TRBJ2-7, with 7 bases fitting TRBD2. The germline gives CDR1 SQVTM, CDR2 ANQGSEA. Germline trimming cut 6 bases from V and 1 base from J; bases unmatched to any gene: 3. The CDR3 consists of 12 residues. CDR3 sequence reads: CSVSRGSYEQYF. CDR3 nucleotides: TGCAGCGTCTCGCGGGGGTCCTACGAGCAGTACTTC.

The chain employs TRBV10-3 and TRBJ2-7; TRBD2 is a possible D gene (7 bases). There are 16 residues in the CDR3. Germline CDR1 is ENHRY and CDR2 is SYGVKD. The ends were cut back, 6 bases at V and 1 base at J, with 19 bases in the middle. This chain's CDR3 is CAIRGGVQGSSYEQYF. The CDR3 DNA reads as TGTGCCATCAGGGGGGGGGTTCAGGGGAGTTCCTACGAGCAGTACTTC.

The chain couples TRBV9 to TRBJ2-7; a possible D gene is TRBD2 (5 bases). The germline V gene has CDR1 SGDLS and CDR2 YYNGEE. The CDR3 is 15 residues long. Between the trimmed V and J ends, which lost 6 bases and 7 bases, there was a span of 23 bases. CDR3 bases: TGTGCCAGCACCCCCAGCGGCTCCCCAACCCGGGAGCAGTACTTC. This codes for CASTPSGSPTREQYF.

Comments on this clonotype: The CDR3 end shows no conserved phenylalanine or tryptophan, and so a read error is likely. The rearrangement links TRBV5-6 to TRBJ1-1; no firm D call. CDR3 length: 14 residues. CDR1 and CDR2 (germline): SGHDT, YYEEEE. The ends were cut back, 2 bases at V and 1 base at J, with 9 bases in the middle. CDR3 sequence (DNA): TGTGCCAGCAGCTTCATTTGGGAGAACACTGAAGCTTTCCTT. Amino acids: CASSFIWENTEAFL.

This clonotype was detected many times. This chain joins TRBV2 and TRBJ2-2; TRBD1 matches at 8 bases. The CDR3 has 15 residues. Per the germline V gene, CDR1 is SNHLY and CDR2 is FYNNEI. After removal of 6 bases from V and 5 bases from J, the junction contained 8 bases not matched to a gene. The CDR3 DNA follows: TGTGCCAGCAGCAACGGACAGGGTGCGACCGGGGAGCTGTTTTTT. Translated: CASSNGQGATGELFF.

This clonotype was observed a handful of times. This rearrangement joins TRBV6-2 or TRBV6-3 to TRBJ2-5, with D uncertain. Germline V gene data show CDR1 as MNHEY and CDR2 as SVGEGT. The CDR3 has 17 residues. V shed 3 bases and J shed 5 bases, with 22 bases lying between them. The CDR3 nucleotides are TGTGCCAGCAGTTATCGGGCAGCCCGTCAGAGTGTTGAGACCCAGTACTTC. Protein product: CASSYRAARQSVETQYF.

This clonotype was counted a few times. The CDR3 loop is CASSELGRAEQFF. The CDR3, as DNA: TGTGCCAGCAGCGAGCTAGGTAGGGCTGAGCAGTTCTTC. This rearrangement joins TRBV7-3 to TRBJ2-1; D uncertain. The CDR3 runs to 13 residues. The germline V gene encodes CDR1 SGHTA and CDR2 FQGTGA. With 5 bases removed from V and 9 bases from J, the gap between germline ends came to 14 bases.

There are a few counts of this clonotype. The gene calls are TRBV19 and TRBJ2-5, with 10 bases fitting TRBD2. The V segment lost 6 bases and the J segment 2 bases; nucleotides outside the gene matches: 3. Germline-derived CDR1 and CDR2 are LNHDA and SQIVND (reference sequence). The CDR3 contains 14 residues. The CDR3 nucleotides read TGTGCCAGTAGCCGTAGCGGGGGGCAAGAGACCCAGTACTTC. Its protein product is CASSRSGGQETQYF.

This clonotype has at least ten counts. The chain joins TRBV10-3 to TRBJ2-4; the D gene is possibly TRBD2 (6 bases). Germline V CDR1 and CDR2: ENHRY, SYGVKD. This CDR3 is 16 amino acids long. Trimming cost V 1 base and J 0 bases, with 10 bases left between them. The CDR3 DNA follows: TGTGCCATCAGTGAGTTCGGACTACTAGCCAAAAACATTCAGTACTTC. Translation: CAISEFGLLAKNIQYF.

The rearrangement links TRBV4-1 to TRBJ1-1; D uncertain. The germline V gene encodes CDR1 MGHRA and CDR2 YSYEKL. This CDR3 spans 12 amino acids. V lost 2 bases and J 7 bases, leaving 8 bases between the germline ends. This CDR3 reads CASSQIADEAFF. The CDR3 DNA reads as TGCGCCAGCAGCCAAATTGCTGATGAAGCTTTCTTT.

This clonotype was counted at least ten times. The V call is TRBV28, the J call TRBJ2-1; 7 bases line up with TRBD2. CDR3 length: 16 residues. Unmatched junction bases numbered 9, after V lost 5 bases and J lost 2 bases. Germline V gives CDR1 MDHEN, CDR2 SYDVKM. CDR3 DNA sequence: TGTGCCAGCAGTCCCCCCGGACTAGGCCCCTACAATGAGCAGTTCTTC. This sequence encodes CASSPPGLGPYNEQFF.

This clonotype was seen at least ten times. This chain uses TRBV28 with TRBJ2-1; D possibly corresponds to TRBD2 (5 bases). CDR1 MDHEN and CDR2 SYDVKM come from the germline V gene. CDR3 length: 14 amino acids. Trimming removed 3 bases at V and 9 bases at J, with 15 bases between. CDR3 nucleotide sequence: TGTGCCAGCAGTTTTAGTATGAGGGCCGGTGAGCAGTTCTTC. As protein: CASSFSMRAGEQFF.

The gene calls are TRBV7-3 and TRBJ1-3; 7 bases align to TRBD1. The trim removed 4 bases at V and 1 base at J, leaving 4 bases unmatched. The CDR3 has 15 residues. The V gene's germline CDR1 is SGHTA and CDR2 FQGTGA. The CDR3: CASSSQGQSGNTIYF. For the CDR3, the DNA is TGTGCCAGCAGCTCGCAGGGACAGTCTGGAAACACCATATATTTT.

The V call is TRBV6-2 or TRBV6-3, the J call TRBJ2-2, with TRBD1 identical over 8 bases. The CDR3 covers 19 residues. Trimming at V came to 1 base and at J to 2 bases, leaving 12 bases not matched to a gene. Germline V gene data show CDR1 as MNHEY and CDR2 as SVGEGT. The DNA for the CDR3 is TGTGCCAGCAGTTACTTACATAGACAGGGGATGAGAAACACCGGGGAGCTGTTTTTT. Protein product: CASSYLHRQGMRNTGELFF.

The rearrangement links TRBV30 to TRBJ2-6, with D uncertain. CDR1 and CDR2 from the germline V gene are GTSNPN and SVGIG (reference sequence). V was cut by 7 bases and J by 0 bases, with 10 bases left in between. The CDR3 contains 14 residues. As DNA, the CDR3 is TGTGCCTTCGGACGGAGCTCTGGGGCCAACGTCCTGACTTTC. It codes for CAFGRSSGANVLTF.

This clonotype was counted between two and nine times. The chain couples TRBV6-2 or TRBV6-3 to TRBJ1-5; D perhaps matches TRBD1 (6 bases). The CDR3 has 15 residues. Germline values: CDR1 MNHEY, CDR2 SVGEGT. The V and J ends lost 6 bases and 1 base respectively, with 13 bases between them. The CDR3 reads CASSFRGRSNQPQHF. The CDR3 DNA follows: TGTGCCAGCAGCTTCAGGGGTAGAAGCAATCAGCCCCAGCATTTT.

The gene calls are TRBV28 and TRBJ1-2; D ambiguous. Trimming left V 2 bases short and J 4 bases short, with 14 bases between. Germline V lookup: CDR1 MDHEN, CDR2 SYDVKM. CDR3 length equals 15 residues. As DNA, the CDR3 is TGTGCCAGCAGTTTAGGGCAGGCGTCGGGCTATGGCTACACCTTC. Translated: CASSLGQASGYGYTF.

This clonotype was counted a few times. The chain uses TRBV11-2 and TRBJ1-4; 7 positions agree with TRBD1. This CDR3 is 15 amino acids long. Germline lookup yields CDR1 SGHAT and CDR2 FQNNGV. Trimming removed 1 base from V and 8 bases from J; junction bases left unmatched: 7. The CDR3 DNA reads TGTGCCAGCAGCTTAGTACAGACAGGGCGGGAAAAACTGTTTTTT. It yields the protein CASSLVQTGREKLFF. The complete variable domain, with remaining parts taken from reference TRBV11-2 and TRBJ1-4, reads EAGVAQSPRYKIIEKRQSVAFWCNPISGHATLYWYQQILGQGPKLLIQFQNNGVVDDSQLPKDRFSAERLKGVDSTLKIQPAKLEDSAVYLCASSLVQTGREKLFFGSGTQLSVL.

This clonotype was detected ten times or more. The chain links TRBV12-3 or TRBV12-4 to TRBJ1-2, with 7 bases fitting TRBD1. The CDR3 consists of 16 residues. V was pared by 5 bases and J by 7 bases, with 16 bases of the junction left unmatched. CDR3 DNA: TGTGCCAGCAGTCCCCATACCCTGACAGGGCTGAGTGGCTACACCTTC. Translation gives CASSPHTLTGLSGYTF.

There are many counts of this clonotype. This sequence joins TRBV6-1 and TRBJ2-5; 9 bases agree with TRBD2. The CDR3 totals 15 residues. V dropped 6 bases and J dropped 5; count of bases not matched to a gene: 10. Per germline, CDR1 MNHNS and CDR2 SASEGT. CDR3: CASRLGTSLWETQYF. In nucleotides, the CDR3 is TGTGCCAGCAGGCTAGGGACTAGCCTCTGGGAGACCCAGTACTTC.

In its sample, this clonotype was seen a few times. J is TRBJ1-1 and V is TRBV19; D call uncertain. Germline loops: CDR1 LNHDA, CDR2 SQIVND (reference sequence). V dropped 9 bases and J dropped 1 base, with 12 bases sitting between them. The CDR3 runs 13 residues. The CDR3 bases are TGTGCCAGCAACCAAATTGCGAACACTGAAGCTTTCTTT. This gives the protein CASNQIANTEAFF.

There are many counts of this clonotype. CDR3 residues: CASSLVADYEQYF. The CDR3 bases are TGTGCCAGCAGTTTGGTGGCAGACTACGAGCAGTACTTC. V is TRBV12-3 or TRBV12-4 and J is TRBJ2-7; D ambiguous. V was pared by 3 bases and J by 3 bases, with 9 bases between. There are 13 residues in the CDR3.

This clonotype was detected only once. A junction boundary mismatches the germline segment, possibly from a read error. The CDR3: CASSPRDRLAEAFF. CDR3 nucleotides: TGCGCCAGCAGCCCTCGGGACAGGTTGGCTGAAGCTTTCTTT. This rearrangement joins TRBV11-2 to TRBJ1-1, with 8 bases matching TRBD1. Germline lookup yields CDR1 SGHAT and CDR2 FQNNGV. CDR3 length: 14 residues.

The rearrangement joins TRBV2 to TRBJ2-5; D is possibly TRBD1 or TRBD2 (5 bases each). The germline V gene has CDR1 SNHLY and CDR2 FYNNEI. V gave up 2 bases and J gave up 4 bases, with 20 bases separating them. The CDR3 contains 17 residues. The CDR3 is CASSERRGQGDGETQYF. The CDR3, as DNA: TGTGCCAGCAGTGAACGGAGAGGTCAAGGGGACGGAGAGACCCAGTACTTC.

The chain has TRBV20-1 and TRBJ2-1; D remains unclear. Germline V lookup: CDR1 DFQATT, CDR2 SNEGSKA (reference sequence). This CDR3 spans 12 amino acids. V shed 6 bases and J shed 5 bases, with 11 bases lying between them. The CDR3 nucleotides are TGCAGTGCACCTGACCGTCACAATGAGCAGTTCTTC. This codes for CSAPDRHNEQFF.

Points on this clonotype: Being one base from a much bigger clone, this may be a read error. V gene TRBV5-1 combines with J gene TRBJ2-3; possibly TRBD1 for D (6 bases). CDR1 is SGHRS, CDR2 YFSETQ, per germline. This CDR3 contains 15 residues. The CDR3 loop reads CASSARSWDTDMQYF. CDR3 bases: TGCGCCAGCAGCGCCAGAAGTTGGGACACAGATATGCAGTATTTT.